One TCR beta chain is described in this entry. The antigen it binds to is not known. No base qualities exist here, and no much larger clone lies one base off it. Spanning cysteine to phenylalanine, the CDR3 consists of 14 amino acids. The CDR3 DNA has 42 bases and is translated from base 1. Looking up the germline V gene yields CDR1 MRHNA and CDR2 SNTAGT. From V the trimming removes 4 bases and from J it removes 5 bases, while the gene matches leave 7 bases of the junction unaccounted for. This sample is part of a study of shared clonotypes between healthy human individuals (dated by TCRdb to the early 2020s). Looking at the study overall: The cohort included a few men and a couple of women between 18 and 49 years of age. To estimate repertoire size and how much clonotypes are shared between individuals, the study performed deep sequencing of blood TCR repertoires from a handful of healthy adults. Libraries were prepared and TCR repertoires were sequenced by different laboratories using diverse techniques, in order to increase sequencing depth and limit assay-specific biases. For each donor, three plates each were used for CD4 naive and CD4 memory, two plates were used for CD8 naive, and one plate was used for CD8 memory. Per donor, leukapheresis produced somewhere between about 0.9 and 9.5 billion PBMCs.

Broad study findings and their caveats: Sampling was restricted to blood, and TCR repertoires in tissues likely differ from the TCR repertoires found in blood. Higher generation probabilities were observed for clonotypes shared by all four sorted-subset donors than for non-shared clonotypes. Naive subsets generally had larger estimated clonotype richness than memory subsets. Because the study included only a small number of donors, the genetic and exposure-history diversity represented was limited. Based on pairwise subsampling, the degree of clonotype sharing among donors was expected to be affected by sequencing depth. When a few donors were compared, the shared fraction of clonotypes was about 5% for naive CD4, around 3.5% for naive CD8, about 2.4% for memory CD4, and 0.35% to 0.4% for memory CD8. Incomplete sequencing was indicated by rarefaction of sorted-subset datasets, despite the large sequencing depth.

The donors were healthy, HIV-negative adults with no recently reported acute infections or vaccinations. Every donor was a Caucasian adult residing in Nashville, Tennessee, USA. Magnetic negative selection was used to enrich CD4+ T cells, after which naive cells were positively selected on CD45RA and the negative fraction became the memory subset. After blood collection by leukapheresis, PBMCs were isolated using Ficoll-Histopaque density gradient centrifugation and then cryopreserved in the vapor phase of liquid nitrogen. Purity and quantity of every magnetically sorted T cell population were checked by analytical flow cytometry. Each sorted fraction had its genomic DNA isolated and then quantified by UV absorbance on a Nanodrop 2000c. TCR CDR3 regions were amplified from genomic DNA by multiplex PCR using the deep immunoSEQ assay. Extracted genomic DNA from each cell subset was distributed evenly across all wells of several immunoSEQ 96-well plates, and each plate was treated as a replicate. Each replicate PCR for sorted subsets received about 180 ng genomic DNA, equal to about 30,000 T cell genomes. Purified libraries were quantified with a Qubit 3.0 fluorometer, sized on a Bioanalyzer 2100, and re-quantified with the KAPA Library Quantification kit. Every immunoSEQ 96-well plate was sequenced on a separate single-read 150-cycle Illumina NextSeq 550 flow cell. The authors' pipeline ran thus. The immunoSEQ output contained only junctional sequences without quality scores, so filtering could not match that applied to full-length reads. To assign V/J genes and CDR3, sequences were annotated using PyIR, a Python wrapper for IgBLAST v1.9, with IMGT germline references. Any read was removed if the V/J assignment was weak (E-value above 1e-6), the CDR3 was missing, or the read contained stop codons, out-of-frame junctions, or ambiguous translated residues. V3J clonotypes were defined as sequences sharing the same inferred V gene, J gene, and CDR3 amino acid sequence. Percentage overlap between repertoires was calculated by dividing the number of shared unique clonotypes by the size of the smaller repertoire. Three approaches were used to assess repertoire richness: RTK rarefaction, the Chao1 estimator, and Recon v2.1 estimates of unobserved clonotypes. For all TCRbeta clonotypes obtained by the gDNA method from a few donors, generation probabilities were computed with OLGA. TCRdb obtained this table from immuneACCESS and retained in-frame rearrangements with V and J assigned. These tables miss some clones; where compared with another copy, unresolved V genes account for less than half of the shortfall, and the remainder is unexplained. V, J and clone size are taken as reported in that table, and D and trimming were inferred from the DNA itself. In this sample the table shows roughly 530,000 clones, 90% to 96% of which occur a single time. 0.05% to 0.07% of the sample rests with the top ten.

This clonotype was sampled from a woman aged 25 to 39 in good health. Sequencing used naive CD4+ T cells sorted from blood. Taken with the paper, the label for cell subset or site translates to: CD45RA+ positively selected. The chain was built from TRBV6-4 and TRBJ2-5, with 7 central nucleotides matching TRBD1. The CDR3 region reads CASSAGGADETQYF. The DNA is TGTGCCAGCAGTGCAGGGGGAGCGGATGAGACCCAGTACTTC.